This T cell receptor beta chain was profiled in a study of T cell responses to AZD1222 COVID-19 vaccine. Study-level findings and limits: Among spike-specific TCRs, nearly half reportedly target unmutated variant regions.

Germline trimming cut 3 bases from V and 4 bases from J; bases unmatched to any gene: 6. The CDR3 has 15 residues. Germline assignment: CDR1 SGDLS and CDR2 YYNGEE. This table comes from immunoSEQ multiplex PCR, and its TCRdb copy is limited to in-frame clones, with some not included. Of fewer than 90,000 clones in the sample, roughly 90% were seen once. Concerning this clone: Its antigen is as yet unknown.

The clonotype comes from an adult in good health. The sample was peripheral blood, taken on day 0 of AZD1222 vaccination. The J gene is TRBJ1-1, the V gene TRBV9; the match to TRBD1 covers 10 bases. In DNA, the CDR3 is TGTGCCAGCAGCGCAACTGGGACAGGGGCCACTGAAGCTTTCTTT. Protein product: CASSATGTGATEAFF.